Listed below are T cell receptor beta chains from one sample, sequenced in a study of blood T cell repertoires in COVID-19. TCRdb keeps only in-frame clones here, not all; method: immunoSEQ multiplex PCR. The sample carries some 150,000 clones, about 79% recorded once. The sample comprised PBMCs or T cells enriched from blood (not recorded which). These receptors all stem from a man aged 50-59 years who had recovered from COVID-19. Both conserved end residues are part of each CDR3. Fields, in order: J gene, V gene, D gene, clone size, CDR3 DNA, CDR3 protein. D genes are given only for firm matches. Expanded clones get a size class; other rows say once, few or many, or leave the size out.

TRBJ2-3 TRBV6-2/TRBV6-3 TRBD2 . TGTGCCAGCAGTACCTATAGCGGGGGGCAAGATACGCAGTATTTT CASSTYSGGQDTQYF
TRBJ2-3 TRBV5-1 . once TGCGCCAGTTCACAGGGCTTACACACAGATACGCAGTATTTT CASSQGLHTDTQYF
TRBJ2-1 TRBV5-1 TRBD2 . TGCGCCAGCAGCCACCTAGCGGGGGGGTCTTCTTACAATGAGCAGTTCTTC CASSHLAGGSSYNEQFF
TRBJ2-5 TRBV11-2 TRBD1 once TGTGCCAGCAGTTATATGGGACAGAGCCAAGAGACCCAGTACTTC CASSYMGQSQETQYF
TRBJ2-7 TRBV30 . . TGTGCCTGGAGTGTACTATCGATGGAGCAGTACTTC CAWSVLSMEQYF
TRBJ1-1 TRBV10-3 TRBD1 . TGTGCCATCAGAATAGGACAGGGCGGCGGGGACACTGAAGCTTTCTTT CAIRIGQGGGDTEAFF
TRBJ1-1 TRBV7-3 TRBD1 . TGTGCCAGCAGCTTCGACAGGGTAATTTCCACTGAAGCTTTCTTT CASSFDRVISTEAFF
TRBJ1-4 TRBV6-4 TRBD1 . TGTGCCAGCAAAAGCTCGACAGGGAGTAATGAAAAACTGTTTTTT CASKSSTGSNEKLFF
TRBJ2-1 TRBV11-3 . . TGTGCCAGCAGCCTCCTGACGGGGGACAGCTCCTACAATGAGCAGTTCTTC CASSLLTGDSSYNEQFF
TRBJ1-5 TRBV6-1 . . TGTGCCAGCAGTGAAATCGAGGGTCAGCCCCAGCATTTT CASSEIEGQPQHF
TRBJ2-5 TRBV5-1 TRBD2 . TGCGCCAGCAAGGGGCTAGCGGGGGGGACTCAAGAGACCCAGTACTTC CASKGLAGGTQETQYF
TRBJ1-2 TRBV5-1 . . TGCGCCAGCAGCCCAGGGGCCGGCATTCCTGGCTACACCTTC CASSPGAGIPGYTF
TRBJ2-3 TRBV10-1 TRBD2 . TGCGCCAGCAGTGAGTTTCAGCCGCGACTAGCGGGGGGACGCACAGATACGCAGTATTTT CASSEFQPRLAGGRTDTQYF
TRBJ2-7 TRBV7-2 . . TGTGCCAGCAGCTCAATCTACGAGCAGTACTTC CASSSIYEQYF
TRBJ2-6 TRBV7-2 TRBD2 . TGTGCCAGCAGCTCCGGACTAGCGGGGAGCTCTGGGGCCAACGTCCTGACTTTC CASSSGLAGSSGANVLTF
TRBJ2-1 TRBV24-1 TRBD2 . TGTGCCACCAGTGTGAGCGGGGGGGACAATGAGCAGTTCTTC CATSVSGGDNEQFF
TRBJ2-3 TRBV5-1 . . TGCGCCAGCAGCGCGGGACAGTATGGTATTATGCCGCAGTATTTT CASSAGQYGIMPQYF
TRBJ2-7 TRBV6-5 . . TGTGCCAGCAGGGATCAATTCGGGACACCCTACGAGCAGTACTTC CASRDQFGTPYEQYF
TRBJ2-2 TRBV19 . . TGTGCCAGTAGTATAGAGCCAGCCCCGAGGACCGGGGAGCTGTTTTTT CASSIEPAPRTGELFF
TRBJ1-1 TRBV30 . . TGTGCCTGGAGTCCCGGCCAGCCAGGGATCACTGAAGCTTTCTTT CAWSPGQPGITEAFF
TRBJ2-7 TRBV30 TRBD1 once TGTGCCTGGACGACAGGGTCATCCTACGAGCAGTACTTC CAWTTGSSYEQYF
TRBJ2-7 TRBV27 . once TGTGCCAGCAGTTTATTATCCCCTGCGGCGGCCTACGAGCAGTACTTC CASSLLSPAAAYEQYF
TRBJ2-1 TRBV6-1 . . TGTGCCAGCAGTGCGGAGGGGGGGCTCTCCTACAATGAGCAGTTCTTC CASSAEGGLSYNEQFF
TRBJ1-5 TRBV6-1 TRBD1 . TGTGCCAGCAGTGACGGGGACAGGGAATCTAATAGCAATCAGCCCCAGCATTTT CASSDGDRESNSNQPQHF
TRBJ2-5 TRBV7-2 . . TGTGCCAGCAGTCAAGAGTGGGGCACGGAGACCCAGTACTTC CASSQEWGTETQYF
TRBJ2-7 TRBV6-5 . . TGTGCCAGCAGTTACTCTGCGACAGCCTACGAGCAGTACTTC CASSYSATAYEQYF
TRBJ1-3 TRBV27 . . TGTGCCAGCAGTTCGGACAGTCGTGGAAACACCATATATTTT CASSSDSRGNTIYF
TRBJ2-3 TRBV5-1 . . TGCGCCAGCAGCTTAATACCGGGAAGCGGGTACACAGATACGCAGTATTTT CASSLIPGSGYTDTQYF
TRBJ1-1 TRBV2 TRBD1 . TGTGCCAGCAGTCTGGCCGGGACAGCAAACACTGAAGCTTTCTTT CASSLAGTANTEAFF
TRBJ1-1 TRBV5-1 . . TGCGCCAGCAGGGCCGGGACAATAGGCACTGAAGCTTTCTTT CASRAGTIGTEAFF
TRBJ1-2 TRBV5-1 . . TGCGCCAGCAGCTTGTCGGGGAATTCTCGTACGAGCTACACCTTC CASSLSGNSRTSYTF
TRBJ1-6 TRBV18 TRBD1 . TGTGCCAGCTCACCGACAGGGGATTCACCCCTCCACTTT CASSPTGDSPLHF
TRBJ1-1 TRBV12-3/TRBV12-4 . . TGTGCCAGCAGCAGGGCGCCCACTGAAGCTTTCTTT CASSRAPTEAFF
TRBJ2-2 TRBV5-1 TRBD1 . TGCGCCAGCAGATCCCTGCCGGGACAGGGTCACACCGGGGAGCTGTTTTTT CASRSLPGQGHTGELFF
TRBJ2-3 TRBV6-5 TRBD2 . TGTGCCAGCAGATCGGGCGGGGGGGATACGCAGTATTTT CASRSGGGDTQYF
TRBJ2-7 TRBV30 . once TGTGCCTACAACTTGGGCCCGGGAGAGCAGTACTTC CAYNLGPGEQYF
TRBJ2-6 TRBV19 . . TGTGCCAGTAGTATTCGACAGTCTCAATCTGGGGCCAACGTCCTGACTTTC CASSIRQSQSGANVLTF
TRBJ2-2 TRBV19 TRBD2 . TGTGCCAGTACGAGACTAGCGGGGGTTGGGTACAACGGGGAGCTGTTTTTT CASTRLAGVGYNGELFF
TRBJ1-2 TRBV2 . . TGTGCCACCTGTGGTCTGGGGCAGCCGGAGGGCTACACCTTC CATCGLGQPEGYTF
TRBJ1-4 TRBV5-4 . . TGTGCCAGCAGCTCCCAGGGAGGCGCTAATGAAAAACTGTTTTTT CASSSQGGANEKLFF
TRBJ2-7 TRBV4-2 TRBD1 . TGTGCCAGCAGCCAAGATAGGGCAGGGGGTATGGGGCAGTACTTC CASSQDRAGGMGQYF
TRBJ2-7 TRBV11-2 . few TGTGCCAGCAGCTTAGTAGTGTACGAGCAGTACTTC CASSLVVYEQYF
TRBJ2-1 TRBV24-1 . . TGTGCCACCAGTGATGGCGGAACCGCCTACAATGAGCAGTTCTTC CATSDGGTAYNEQFF
TRBJ2-3 TRBV14 TRBD2 . TGTGCCAGCAGCCGAGCGGGGGGAACTTTCACAGATACGCAGTATTTT CASSRAGGTFTDTQYF
TRBJ2-3 TRBV7-9 . . TGTGCCGGGGAGGACGACCTTTCGCAGTATTTT CAGEDDLSQYF
TRBJ1-2 TRBV6-5 . . TGTGCCAGCGGAACCGGGACGGGACTTTATGGCTACACCTTC CASGTGTGLYGYTF
TRBJ1-2 TRBV6-2/TRBV6-3 TRBD1 . TGTGCCAGCAGTTACCCCTCAGGAGGGGGCTGGAACTATGGCTACACCTTC CASSYPSGGGWNYGYTF
TRBJ1-1 TRBV6-5 . . TGTGCCAGCAGTCACCGCACCAGGGGGAACACTGAAGCTTTCTTT CASSHRTRGNTEAFF